This passage covers 32 T cell receptor beta chains from one sample sequenced in a study of monozygotic twins with inflammatory bowel disease (dated by TCRdb to about 2019). Library method: 5' RACE. The run used an Illumina HiSeq 2500. TCRdb reanalyzed the reads, keeping one entry per CDR3 protein sequence and omitting DNA. The sample table holds 190,000 or so distinct CDR3 sequences. Approximately 1.6% of the sample lies in the top ten. The specimen sequenced was blood. All receptors derive from a human donor with ulcerative colitis or Crohn's disease, or a healthy co-twin of an affected twin (not recorded which).

This chain uses TRBV24-1 with TRBJ2-1; lacking DNA, the TRBD1 call made by TCRdb goes unchecked. From germline, CDR1 is KGHDR and CDR2 SFDVKD. There are 16 residues in the CDR3. The CDR3 spells CATSAGGEGAFNEQFF.

V and J are TRBV6-2 or TRBV6-3 and TRBJ2-2; the D call from TCRdb, TRBD1, cannot be confirmed without DNA. This CDR3 has 17 amino acids. CDR1 is MNHEY and CDR2 is SVGEGT in the germline V gene. CDR3 protein: CASSARRGQSNTGELFF.

The chain employs TRBV9 and TRBJ2-5; TCRdb proposes TRBD1, but this gene call is untestable without DNA. The CDR3 has 14 amino acids. The germline V gene encodes CDR1 SGDLS and CDR2 YYNGEE. CDR3 sequence: CASSVGIFGETQYF.

The V call is TRBV6-6, the J call TRBJ2-5; TCRdb gives TRBD1 as the D gene, but with no DNA this cannot be confirmed. Germline V CDR1 and CDR2: MNHNY, SVGAGI (reference sequence). This CDR3 has 13 amino acids. This CDR3 reads CASSSARGETQYF.

The rearrangement uses TRBV20-1 and TRBJ2-7; TCRdb gives TRBD2 as the D gene, but with no DNA this cannot be confirmed. Germline CDR1 reads DFQATT; CDR2 reads SNEGSKA (reference sequence). The CDR3 runs 14 residues. The CDR3 loop reads CSAVTSGGSYEQYF.

The chain joins TRBV5-1 to TRBJ1-6; TCRdb selects TRBD1, and the lack of DNA leaves this call unchecked. In germline, CDR1 is SGHRS, CDR2 YFSETQ. This CDR3 region has 19 residues. CDR3 loop: CASSLSGQGPADMNSPLHF.

The rearrangement uses TRBV7-2 and TRBJ2-3. The CDR3 is 15 residues long. From germline, CDR1 is SGHTA and CDR2 FQGNSA. Here the CDR3 reads CASSFSGASTDTQYF.

The gene calls are TRBV20-1 and TRBJ1-5; TCRdb's D call of TRBD1 is untestable without DNA. The CDR3 is 14 amino acids. CDR1 DFQATT and CDR2 SNEGSKA come from the germline V gene (reference sequence). CDR3 sequence: CSATVTGSNQPQHF.

J is TRBJ2-1 and V is TRBV3-1; with no DNA, the TCRdb D assignment of TRBD1 cannot be verified. The CDR3 is 16 amino acids. Germline assignment: CDR1 LGHDT and CDR2 YNNKEL (reference sequence). This CDR3 is CASSQDFWGGLNEQFF.

V and J are TRBV11-2 and TRBJ1-6; TCRdb selects TRBD1, and the lack of DNA leaves this call unchecked. The germline gives CDR1 SGHAT, CDR2 FQNNGV. CDR3 length: 15 residues. Here the CDR3 reads CASSIQGAGNSPLHF.

Here the CDR3 reads CASSLDGAYISEQYF. J is TRBJ2-7 and V is TRBV5-1; TCRdb names TRBD1, which stays unverified in the absence of DNA. Per the germline V gene, CDR1 is SGHRS and CDR2 is YFSETQ. The CDR3 runs to 15 residues.

The J gene is TRBJ1-6, the V gene TRBV18; TCRdb returns TRBD1, unconfirmable since there is no DNA. This CDR3 is built from 15 residues. CDR1 is KGHSH, CDR2 LQKENI, per germline. The CDR3 sequence: CASSPFKARDSPLHF.

The chain recombines TRBV12-5 with TRBJ2-1; the D gene TCRdb calls, TRBD1, cannot be checked with no DNA. The germline gives CDR1 LGHNT, CDR2 FRNRAP. The CDR3 is made up of 19 amino acids. The CDR3 is CASGPRGEGCGFHYNEQFF.

V and J are TRBV5-6 and TRBJ2-3; there is no DNA to check the TCRdb D call of TRBD1. The CDR3 contains 15 residues. CDR1 is SGHDT and CDR2 is YYEEEE in the germline V gene. CDR3: CASSLARGSTDTQYF.

The gene calls are TRBV18 and TRBJ1-1. The CDR3 has 18 amino acids. Germline V gene lookup returns CDR1 KGHSH and CDR2 LQKENI. CDR3 sequence: CASSPNFTLLRMNTEAFF. Using reference TRBV18 and TRBJ1-1 for the parts outside the CDR3, the full variable domain is NAGVMQNPRHLVRRRGQEARLRCSPMKGHSHVYWYRQLPEEGLKFMVYLQKENIIDESGMPKERFSAEFPKEGPSILRIQQVVRGDSAAYFCASSPNFTLLRMNTEAFFGQGTRLTVV.

The chain combines TRBV6-1 with TRBJ2-3; the D gene TCRdb calls, TRBD2, cannot be checked with no DNA. CDR1 is MNHNS and CDR2 is SASEGT in the germline V gene. The CDR3 has 16 amino acids. This CDR3 reads CASRRLAGSITDTQYF.

This rearrangement joins TRBV18 to TRBJ1-2. This CDR3 spans 16 amino acids. Germline V gene data show CDR1 as KGHSH and CDR2 as LQKENI. This chain's CDR3 is CASSLERRSGDYGYTF.

The chain joins TRBV6-6 to TRBJ2-1; the TCRdb call, TRBD1, lacks DNA for checking. Germline V gives CDR1 MNHNY, CDR2 SVGAGI (reference sequence). The CDR3 runs to 14 residues. The CDR3 protein is CASEPGDGLIEQSF.

This chain uses TRBV12-3 or TRBV12-4 with TRBJ2-1; as DNA is missing, the TRBD1 call by TCRdb cannot be tested. The CDR3 extends over 12 amino acids. The CDR3 loop reads CASSFNRGGQFF.

The rearrangement joins TRBV10-3 to TRBJ2-1; TCRdb's D call, TRBD2, is unchecked because there is no DNA. CDR3 size: 14 residues. Germline V gene data show CDR1 as ENHRY and CDR2 as SYGVKD. The CDR3 loop reads CAINQRGSDNEQFF.

This rearrangement joins TRBV20-1 to TRBJ2-2; TCRdb designates TRBD1, a call that cannot be tested without DNA. Germline loops: CDR1 DFQATT, CDR2 SNEGSKA (reference sequence). The CDR3 contains 12 residues. The CDR3 reads CSAGGPTGELFF.

The chain combines TRBV6-1 with TRBJ1-3. The CDR3 totals 14 residues. The germline V gene encodes CDR1 MNHNS and CDR2 SASEGT. The CDR3: CASSEWGTGNTIYF.

The rearrangement links TRBV18 to TRBJ2-5. Per germline, CDR1 KGHSH and CDR2 LQKENI. This CDR3 has 12 residues. The CDR3 spells CASSPERKTQYF. Full variable domain (rest looked up from reference TRBV18 and TRBJ2-5): NAGVMQNPRHLVRRRGQEARLRCSPMKGHSHVYWYRQLPEEGLKFMVYLQKENIIDESGMPKERFSAEFPKEGPSILRIQQVVRGDSAAYFCASSPERKTQYFGPGTRLLVL.

V is TRBV10-1 and J is TRBJ2-1; TCRdb reports TRBD1, a call that lacks DNA to check it against. This CDR3 is 15 amino acids long. The germline V gene has CDR1 WNHNN and CDR2 SYGVQD (reference sequence). This chain's CDR3 is CASSGRDRGSNEQFF.

V and J are TRBV20-1 and TRBJ1-2; TCRdb picks TRBD1, but there is no DNA to check that call. From germline, CDR1 is DFQATT and CDR2 SNEGSKA (reference sequence). CDR3 length: 12 residues. This CDR3 reads CSATRGASGYTF.

The chain is built from TRBV7-8 and TRBJ2-1; TCRdb outputs TRBD2, but without DNA this stays unchecked. From germline, CDR1 is SGHVS and CDR2 FQNEAQ. The CDR3 sequence is 15 residues long. The CDR3 sequence is CASSWREGRGNEQFF.

The V gene is TRBV5-6, the J gene TRBJ1-1. Germline loops: CDR1 SGHDT, CDR2 YYEEEE. The length of the CDR3 is 12 residues. CDR3 sequence reads: CASSLGSLEAFF. The entire variable domain, with the rest obtained from reference TRBV5-6 and TRBJ1-1, is as follows: DAGVTQSPTHLIKTRGQQVTLRCSPKSGHDTVSWYQQALGQGPQFIFQYYEEEERQRGNFPDRFSGHQFPNYSSELNVNALLLGDSALYLCASSLGSLEAFFGQGTRLTVV.

V gene TRBV6-4 combines with J gene TRBJ2-1; TCRdb's D gene call, TRBD2, goes unchecked for lack of DNA. This CDR3 is built from 16 residues. Germline V CDR1 and CDR2: MRHNA, SNTAGT. CDR3 protein: CASSEASGGGYNEQFF.

The rearrangement joins TRBV7-2 to TRBJ2-1; the TRBD1 assignment by TCRdb is unverifiable without DNA. CDR1 and CDR2 from the germline V gene are SGHTA and FQGNSA. The CDR3 runs 13 residues. This CDR3 is CASSPGINNEQFF.

The rearrangement uses TRBV5-1 and TRBJ2-5; with no DNA, the TCRdb D assignment of TRBD2 cannot be verified. The CDR3 sequence is 15 residues long. Per germline, CDR1 SGHRS and CDR2 YFSETQ. CDR3 amino acids: CASSLEGSGAETQYF.

The V and J genes are TRBV7-9 and TRBJ2-1. Per the germline V gene, CDR1 is SEHNR and CDR2 is FQNEAQ (reference sequence). There are 15 residues in the CDR3. CDR3 amino acids: CASSYTQSSYNEQFF.

The V gene is TRBV12-3 or TRBV12-4, the J gene TRBJ1-5. CDR3 length: 16 amino acids. CDR3 sequence: CASSLAGSYSNQPQHF.